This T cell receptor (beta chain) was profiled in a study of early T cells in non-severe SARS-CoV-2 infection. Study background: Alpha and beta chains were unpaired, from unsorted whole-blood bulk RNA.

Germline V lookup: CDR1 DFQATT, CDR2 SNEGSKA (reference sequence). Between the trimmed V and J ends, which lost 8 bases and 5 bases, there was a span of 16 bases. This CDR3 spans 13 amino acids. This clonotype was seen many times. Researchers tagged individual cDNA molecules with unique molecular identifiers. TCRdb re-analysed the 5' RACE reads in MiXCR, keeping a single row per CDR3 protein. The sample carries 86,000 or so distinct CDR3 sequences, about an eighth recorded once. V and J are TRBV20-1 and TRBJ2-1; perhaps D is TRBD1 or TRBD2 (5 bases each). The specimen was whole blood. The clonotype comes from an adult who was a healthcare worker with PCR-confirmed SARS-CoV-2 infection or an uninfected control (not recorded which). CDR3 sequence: CSPLRDEDNEQFF. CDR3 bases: TGCAGTCCCCTTAGGGACGAGGACAATGAGCAGTTCTTC.